This T cell receptor beta chain stems from a study of T cells in Graves' hyperthyroidism and ophthalmopathy. Points from the study as a whole: A 13 V-J signature model discriminated ophthalmopathy versus stable hyperthyroidism. Most clonotypes expanded in thyroid above 0.001 were likewise present in blood.

As concerns this clonotype: Its specificity is unknown.

The CDR3 regions of TCR beta were amplified from RNA transcripts. Primed by the HTBI set, a first-round RT-PCR was run on the TCR CDR3. TCRdb processed the multiplex PCR reads anew with MiXCR; each CDR3 protein has one entry. The table shows around 620,000 distinct CDR3 sequences, with roughly 46% occurring only once. A patient was excluded if there was uncontrolled infection, other autoimmune disease, pregnancy or lactation. Diagnostic decisions used clinical symptoms, serum thyroxine and TRAb, thyroid ultrasound and orbital computed tomography. Germline values: CDR1 SEHNR, CDR2 FQNEAQ (reference sequence). Trimming shortened V by 4 bases and J by 5 bases, and 14 bases separated the two germline ends. This CDR3 comprises 14 residues.

V usage is TRBV7-9 and J usage is TRBJ1-1, with TRBD1 as a possible D gene (5 bases). The sequencing sample was made of peripheral blood or thyroid tissue (not recorded which). The sequence was collected from an adult woman with Graves' disease, either hyperthyroidism or ophthalmopathy (not recorded which). CDR3 nucleotides: TGTGCCAGCAGCTGGGGCAGGGTGCGTACTGAAGCTTTCTTT. It encodes CASSWGRVRTEAFF.